These 30 T cell receptor beta chains were all obtained from the same sample, sequenced in a study of tumor-infiltrating lymphocytes in primary liver carcinoma. Production of TCR beta cDNA used approximately 480 ng total RNA together with a constant-region primer. Three nested multiplex PCR rounds, a slightly modified ARM-PCR, produced the libraries for TCR beta. Two initial PCR rounds of approximately 10 cycles each paired TRBV1-TRBV30 forward primers with a C-beta reverse primer. One entry per CDR3 protein results from TCRdb running MiXCR on the multiplex PCR reads. The sample carries about 320,000 distinct CDR3 sequences, roughly two thirds recorded once. Germline DNA was also extracted, and blood RNA was taken from unsorted whole blood. Sample: peripheral blood. The receptors stem from a man aged 35 to 55 with primary liver carcinoma and hepatitis B virus infection.

About this clonotype: At one end the junction does not follow the germline gene, possibly because of a read error. V and J are TRBV5-4 and TRBJ2-5; a possible D gene is TRBD2 (5 bases). The CDR3 is 14 residues long. The V gene's germline CDR1 is SGHNT and CDR2 YYREEE (reference sequence). CDR3 in DNA: TGTGCCAGTAGCTCGGGGTCGATCGGGGAGACCCAGTACTTC. Translating gives CASSSGSIGETQYF.

Notes on this clonotype: The junction departs from germline at one end; a sequencing error may be responsible. The chain links TRBV29-1 to TRBJ2-2; TRBD2 might be the D (7 bases). The germline gives CDR1 SQVTM, CDR2 ANQGSEA. The CDR3 is 16 amino acids. The CDR3 reads CSVKGGPAGNTGELYF. The CDR3 DNA reads as TGCAGCGTCAAAGGGGGGCCAGCGGGAAACACGGGGGAGCTGTATTTT.

Comments on this clonotype: This may stem from a read error, because a much larger clone lies one nucleotide away. The chain combines TRBV6-2 or TRBV6-3 with TRBJ2-3, with 12 bases that match TRBD2. CDR1 and CDR2 from the germline V gene are MNHEY and SVGEGT. CDR3 size: 14 residues. The CDR3 here is CVSGASGRGDTQYF. DNA for the CDR3: TGTGTCAGCGGGGCTAGCGGGAGGGGAGATACGCAGTATTTT.

V and J are TRBV5-4 and TRBJ2-5; 9 bases agree with TRBD2. The ends lost 5 bases at V and 3 bases at J; junction bases unmatched: 8. CDR1 is SGHNT and CDR2 is YYREEE in the germline V gene (reference sequence). The CDR3 runs 15 residues. CDR3 bases: TGTGCCAGCAGTCTAGCGGGGCCCTTGGAAGAGACCCAGTACTTC. This codes for CASSLAGPLEETQYF.

This clonotype was recorded at least ten times. The genes are TRBV29-1 and TRBJ1-1; D not resolved. Germline values: CDR1 SQVTM, CDR2 ANQGSEA. The V and J ends lost 5 bases and 4 bases respectively, with 17 bases between them. CDR3 size: 14 residues. The CDR3 DNA reads as TGCAGCGTTTTTACATGGCCCGGGGTCACTGAAGCTTTCTTT. Encoded protein: CSVFTWPGVTEAFF.

About this clonotype: The CDR3 does not close with the conserved phenylalanine or tryptophan, likely indicating a read error. The chain is built from TRBV30 and TRBJ2-7; D is possibly TRBD1 or TRBD2 (5 bases each). CDR3 length equals 15 residues. The germline CDR1 and CDR2 sequences are GTSNPN and SVGIG (reference sequence). V lost 3 bases and J 4 bases, leaving 19 bases between the germline ends. The CDR3 bases are TGTGCCTGGAGCGCCCTCCGGGGCCCCAAATACGAGCAGTACATC. This codes for CAWSALRGPKYEQYI.

Remarks on this clonotype: A much larger clone sits a single nucleotide away, making a read error possible. The chain joins TRBV30 to TRBJ2-1; D not certain. Per germline, CDR1 GTSNPN and CDR2 SVGIG (reference sequence). The CDR3 covers 11 residues. The V gene lost 5 bases and the J gene lost 7 bases, with 9 bases spanning the gap. The CDR3 DNA reads TGTGCCTGGGGTAGTCAGAATGAGCAGTTCTTC. This sequence encodes CAWGSQNEQFF.

This clonotype was observed once. A much bigger clone sits one base away, suggesting this may be a read error. This chain links TRBV12-3 or TRBV12-4 with TRBJ2-1; D might be TRBD2 (7 bases). Trimming removed 3 bases from V and 6 bases from J, with 12 bases in between. The CDR3 is 14 residues long. The CDR3 DNA follows: TGTGCCAGCAGTTTTGGGGGGGCCAGCAATGAGCAGTTCTTC. Residues: CASSFGGASNEQFF.

A few counts support this clonotype. The chain combines TRBV5-1 with TRBJ2-5, with no clear D. V lost 1 base, J lost 3 bases, and 4 bases lay in between. This CDR3 region has 12 residues. Per germline, CDR1 SGHRS and CDR2 YFSETQ. This CDR3 is CASSLNKETQYF. CDR3 bases: TGCGCCAGCAGCTTGAACAAAGAGACCCAGTACTTC.

Note on this clonotype: It is likely a read error, because the conserved phenylalanine at the end of the CDR3 is missing. The genes are TRBV5-6 and TRBJ2-7, with 11 bases fitting TRBD2. CDR1 SGHDT and CDR2 YYEEEE come from the germline V gene. This CDR3 spans 14 amino acids. V was pared by 4 bases and J by 7 bases, with 7 bases of the junction left unmatched. The CDR3 here is CASSKLAGVGEQYS. CDR3 nucleotides: TGTGCCAGCAGCAAACTAGCGGGAGTGGGAGAGCAGTACTCC.

In this sample, this clonotype turned up a few times. The chain recombines TRBV14 with TRBJ1-6, with D unclear. Germline V CDR1 and CDR2: SGHDN, FVKESK. V lost 3 bases, J lost 7 bases, and 10 bases lay in between. The CDR3 length is 14 residues. CDR3 bases: TGTGCCAGCAGCCAGGGGAGGGAGAATTCACCCCTCCACTTT. Translation gives CASSQGRENSPLHF.

On this clonotype itself: An end of the junction differs from the germline gene, which may be a read error. J is TRBJ2-3 and V is TRBV29-1; D gene ambiguous. There are 12 residues in the CDR3. Looked up from germline, CDR1 is SQVTM and CDR2 is ANQGSEA. In DNA form, the CDR3 reads TGCAGTGTTGAAGCAGGAGAAGGTACGCAGTATTTT. It yields the protein CSVEAGEGTQYF.

For this clonotype: A much larger clone lies one base from this, so it may be a read error. The V and J genes are TRBV6-2 or TRBV6-3 and TRBJ2-1; D ambiguous. Germline V CDR1 and CDR2: MNHEY, SVGEGT. Between the trimmed V and J ends, which lost 5 bases and 0 bases, there was a span of 11 bases. The CDR3 sequence is 15 residues long. The DNA of the CDR3 is TGTGCCAGCAGTCCATGGGGAAGCTCCTACAATGAGCAGTTCTTC. Residues: CASSPWGSSYNEQFF.

V and J are TRBV12-3 or TRBV12-4 and TRBJ1-5; TRBD1 is a possible D gene (5 bases). This CDR3 comprises 13 residues. V was cut by 1 base and J by 11 bases, with 12 bases left in between. Here the CDR3 DNA reads TGTGCCAGCAGTTTAGGGGGGAGTCATTCCCAGCATTTT. Amino acids: CASSLGGSHSQHF.

This clonotype was seen a single time. The rearrangement uses TRBV6-5 and TRBJ1-5; weak D call: TRBD1 (5 bases). CDR1 MNHEY and CDR2 SVGAGI come from the germline V gene. V was shortened by 4 bases and J by 3 bases, with 13 bases between the two germline ends. There are 15 residues in the CDR3. The CDR3 DNA is TGTGCCAGCAGTTCCCGAGCAGGGTCCAATCAGCCCCAGCATTTT. Encoded protein: CASSSRAGSNQPQHF.

About this clonotype: A single base separates this from a much larger clone, so it may be a read error. This chain connects TRBV12-3 or TRBV12-4 to TRBJ2-3; no clear D gene. CDR3 size: 15 residues. V was trimmed by 7 bases and J by 2 bases, leaving 16 bases between them. The CDR3 DNA follows: TGTGCCAGCACTGGGCAGGCTTTAAACACAGATACGCAGTATTTT. It specifies CASTGQALNTDTQYF.

The chain joins TRBV7-9 to TRBJ2-1, with 12 bases identical to TRBD1. CDR3 length: 14 residues. V gave up 10 bases and J gave up 6 bases; unmatched junction bases: 7. CDR1 is SEHNR and CDR2 is FQNEAQ in the germline V gene (reference sequence). CDR3 coding DNA: TGTGCCACCGCCCGGGACAGGGGGCTCAATGAGCAGTTCTTC. It translates to CATARDRGLNEQFF.

The rearrangement joins TRBV11-3 to TRBJ2-5; TRBD2 matches at 10 bases. With 3 bases clipped from V and 2 bases from J, the junction kept 6 bases outside the gene matches. The CDR3 sequence is 16 residues long. Germline loops: CDR1 SGHNT, CDR2 YENEEA. DNA for the CDR3: TGTGCCAGCAGCTTTGAGGAGACTAGCGGGCAAGAGACCCAGTACTTC. Translating gives CASSFEETSGQETQYF.

As to this clonotype: A much larger clone differs by one base, so this may be a read error. The chain uses TRBV6-5 and TRBJ2-7; D is possibly TRBD1 (6 bases). CDR3 size: 15 residues. Per germline, CDR1 MNHEY and CDR2 SVGAGI. For the CDR3, the DNA is TGTGGCAGCAGTCCCAGGACAGATTCCTCCTACGAGCAGTACTTC. It codes for CGSSPRTDSSYEQYF.

As to this clonotype: Since a much larger clone is just one base distant, this may be a read error. The rearrangement links TRBV4-2 to TRBJ2-5; perhaps TRBD2 as D (5 bases). This CDR3 is built from 17 residues. Germline-derived CDR1 and CDR2 are LGHNA and YNFKEQ. This CDR3 is CASNQELETPWRETQYF. The CDR3 DNA reads as TGTGCCAGCAACCAAGAGTTAGAGACACCTTGGAGGGAGACCCAGTACTTC.

Concerning this clonotype: Germline and junction disagree at one end, which may indicate a read error. This rearrangement joins TRBV10-3 to TRBJ1-2; 7 positions agree with TRBD1. Germline V gene lookup returns CDR1 ENHRY and CDR2 SYGVKD. The CDR3 extends over 14 amino acids. CDR3 loop: CVISGETGSYGYTF. In DNA, the CDR3 is TGTGTCATCAGTGGGGAGACAGGGTCCTATGGCTACACCTTC.

Turning to this clonotype: One base away lies a much larger clone, so this may be a sequencing read error. The rearrangement links TRBV28 to TRBJ2-1; no reliable D call. This CDR3 is 11 amino acids long. Germline V gene sequence: CDR1 MDHEN, CDR2 SYDVKM. CDR3 DNA sequence: TGTGTCAGCAGCCACTACAATGAGCAGTTCTTC. It encodes CVSSHYNEQFF.

Note on this clonotype: This could be a read error, since a much larger clone is one nucleotide away. The chain carries TRBV29-1 and TRBJ2-7; D uncertain. The CDR3 totals 12 residues. CDR1 SQVTM and CDR2 ANQGSEA come from the germline V gene. In nucleotides, the CDR3 is TGCACCGTTGAAGTAGCCAGATACGAGCAGTACTTC. This codes for CTVEVARYEQYF.

This clonotype occurred a few times. The chain has TRBV7-8 and TRBJ1-2; D is unresolved. Germline loops: CDR1 SGHVS, CDR2 FQNEAQ. V gave up 3 bases and J gave up 2 bases, with 10 bases separating them. The CDR3 sequence is 14 residues long. The CDR3 nucleotides read TGTGCCAGCAGCTTGGCTAGAGCCAACTATGGCTACACCTTC. It encodes CASSLARANYGYTF.

This chain uses TRBV7-9 with TRBJ2-2; a possible D gene is TRBD2 (5 bases). V was clipped by 5 bases and J by 2 bases, with 12 bases between them. The CDR3 contains 15 residues. Looked up from germline, CDR1 is SEHNR and CDR2 is FQNEAQ (reference sequence). CDR3 protein: CASSPQRLNTGELFF. Here the CDR3 DNA reads TGTGCCAGCAGCCCACAGCGACTAAACACCGGGGAGCTGTTTTTT.

For this clonotype: At one of its ends the junction is not consistent with the germline gene, which may arise from a read error. The CDR3 sequence is CASSHDPAGGTGELFF. Here the CDR3 DNA reads TGTGCCAGCAGCCACGACCCAGCGGGAGGGACCGGGGAGCTGTTTTTT. This chain uses TRBV4-1 with TRBJ2-2; 10 bases fit TRBD2. Per the germline V gene, CDR1 is MGHRA and CDR2 is YSYEKL. CDR3 length: 16 residues.

Remarks on this clonotype: The junction shows a germline mismatch at one end, possibly a read error. J is TRBJ2-7 and V is TRBV28; D not resolved. CDR1 MDHEN and CDR2 SYDVKM come from the germline V gene. CDR3 length: 11 residues. The CDR3 spells CAGSVLYEQYF. In DNA, the CDR3 is TGTGCCGGCAGTGTTCTCTACGAGCAGTACTTC.

A remark on this clonotype: At one boundary the junction diverges from the germline segment, which might be a read error. The chain recombines TRBV6-5 with TRBJ2-5; TRBD1 aligns across 10 bases. Per the germline V gene, CDR1 is MNHEY and CDR2 is SVGAGI. The CDR3 contains 16 residues. For the CDR3, the DNA is TGTGCCAACAGTACACCGGGACAGGGGTTTGGAGAGACCCAGTACTTC. Translation gives CANSTPGQGFGETQYF.

The gene calls are TRBV6-5 and TRBJ2-3; TRBD1 matches at 8 bases. The germline V gene has CDR1 MNHEY and CDR2 SVGAGI. The V and J ends lost 0 bases and 6 bases, in that order; junction bases with no gene match: 2. The CDR3 spans 14 residues. This chain's CDR3 is CASSYSPGGDTQYF. CDR3 DNA: TGTGCCAGCAGTTACTCGCCAGGGGGCGATACGCAGTATTTT.

As concerns this clonotype: A much more abundant neighbour one base away suggests this may be a read error. The chain carries TRBV12-3 or TRBV12-4 and TRBJ1-3, with 10 bases matching TRBD1. The CDR3 totals 16 residues. Germline trimming cut 3 bases from V and 1 base from J; bases unmatched to any gene: 3. The CDR3 sequence is CASSFGTGESGNTIYF. CDR3 in DNA: TGTGCCAGCAGTTTCGGGACAGGGGAATCTGGAAACACCATATATTTT.